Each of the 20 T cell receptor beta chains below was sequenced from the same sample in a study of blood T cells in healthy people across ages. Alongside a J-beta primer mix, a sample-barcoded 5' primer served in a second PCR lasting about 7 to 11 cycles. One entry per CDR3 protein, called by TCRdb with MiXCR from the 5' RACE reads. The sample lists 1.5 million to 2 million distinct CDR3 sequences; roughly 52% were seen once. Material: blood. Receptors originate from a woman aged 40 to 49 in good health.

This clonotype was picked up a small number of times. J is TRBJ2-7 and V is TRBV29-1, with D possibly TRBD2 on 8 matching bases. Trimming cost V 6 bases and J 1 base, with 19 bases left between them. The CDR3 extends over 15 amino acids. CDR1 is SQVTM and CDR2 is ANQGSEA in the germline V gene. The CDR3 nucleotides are TGCAGCGTCGGGGGGGACAGCACTAGATCCTACGAGCAGTACTTC. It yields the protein CSVGGDSTRSYEQYF.

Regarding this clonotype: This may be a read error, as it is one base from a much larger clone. CDR3 region: CASSAISYNEQFF. CDR3 coding DNA: TGTGCCAGCAGTGCCATCTCCTACAATGAGCAGTTCTTC. This rearrangement joins TRBV27 to TRBJ2-1, with D unresolved. Trimming stripped 5 bases from V and 0 bases from J, with 5 bases between. This CDR3 is 13 amino acids long. Germline lookup yields CDR1 MNHEY and CDR2 SMNVEV (reference sequence).

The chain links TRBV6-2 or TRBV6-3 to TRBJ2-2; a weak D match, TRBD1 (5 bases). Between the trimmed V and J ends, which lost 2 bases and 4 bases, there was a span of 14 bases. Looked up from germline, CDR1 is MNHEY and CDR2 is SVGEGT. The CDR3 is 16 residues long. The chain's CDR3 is CASSYGRTGRTGELFF. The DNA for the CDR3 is TGTGCCAGCAGTTACGGGCGCACAGGCCGCACCGGGGAGCTGTTTTTT.

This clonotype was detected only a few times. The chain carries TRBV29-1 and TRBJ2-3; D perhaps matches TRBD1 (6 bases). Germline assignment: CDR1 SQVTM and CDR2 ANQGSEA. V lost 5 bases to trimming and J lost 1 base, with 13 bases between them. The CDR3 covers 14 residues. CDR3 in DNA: TGCAGCGTTTCTCCAGGGGTAGGCACAGATACGCAGTATTTT. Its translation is CSVSPGVGTDTQYF.

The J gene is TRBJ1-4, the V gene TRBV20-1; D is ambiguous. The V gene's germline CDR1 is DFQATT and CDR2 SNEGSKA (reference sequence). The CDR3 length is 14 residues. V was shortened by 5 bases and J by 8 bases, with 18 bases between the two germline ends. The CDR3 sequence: CSALIPGFKEKLFF. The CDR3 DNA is TGCAGTGCTCTCATACCAGGTTTTAAGGAAAAACTGTTTTTT.

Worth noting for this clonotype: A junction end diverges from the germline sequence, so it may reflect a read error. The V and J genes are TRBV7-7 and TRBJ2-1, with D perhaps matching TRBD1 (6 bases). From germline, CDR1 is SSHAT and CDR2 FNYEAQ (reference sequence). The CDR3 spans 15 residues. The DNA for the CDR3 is TGTGCTAGCAGCCCAGGGGCTGACAGCTCCAATGAGCAGTTCTTC. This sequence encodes CASSPGADSSNEQFF.

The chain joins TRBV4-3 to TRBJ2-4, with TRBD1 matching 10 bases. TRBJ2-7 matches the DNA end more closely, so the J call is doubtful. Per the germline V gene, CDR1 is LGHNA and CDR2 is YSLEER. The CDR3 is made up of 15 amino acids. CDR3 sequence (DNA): TGCGCCAGCAGCGTCCGGGACAGGGGTAAATACGAGCAGTACTTC. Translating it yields CASSVRDRGKYEQYF.

This chain's CDR3 is CAISEVEQDYGYTF. The CDR3 DNA reads as TGTGCCATCAGTGAGGTGGAACAGGACTATGGCTACACCTTC. This chain connects TRBV10-3 to TRBJ1-2, with D tentatively TRBD1 (5 bases). Trimming took 2 bases from V and 3 from J, leaving 10 bases between them. Germline V CDR1 and CDR2: ENHRY, SYGVKD. The CDR3 totals 14 residues.

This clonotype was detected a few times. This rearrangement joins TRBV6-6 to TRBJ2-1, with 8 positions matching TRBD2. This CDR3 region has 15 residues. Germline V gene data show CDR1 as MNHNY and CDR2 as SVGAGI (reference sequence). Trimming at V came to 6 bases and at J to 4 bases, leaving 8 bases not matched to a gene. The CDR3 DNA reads TGTGCCAGCAGCGGCGGGGGGACTGGTTACAATGAGCAGTTCTTC. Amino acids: CASSGGGTGYNEQFF.

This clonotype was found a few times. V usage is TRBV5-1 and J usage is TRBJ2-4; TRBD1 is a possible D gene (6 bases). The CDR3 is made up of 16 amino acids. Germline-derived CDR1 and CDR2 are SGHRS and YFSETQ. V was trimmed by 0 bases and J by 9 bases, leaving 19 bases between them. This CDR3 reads CASSLAGTSSAGIQYF. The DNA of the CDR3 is TGCGCCAGCAGCTTGGCCGGGACATCCTCGGCGGGCATTCAGTACTTC.

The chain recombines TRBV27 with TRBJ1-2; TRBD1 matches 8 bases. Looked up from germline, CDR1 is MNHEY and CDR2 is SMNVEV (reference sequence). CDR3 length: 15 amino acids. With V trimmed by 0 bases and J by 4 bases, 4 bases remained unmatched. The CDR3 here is CASSLSKGQAYGYTF. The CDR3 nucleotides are TGTGCCAGCAGTTTATCGAAGGGACAGGCCTATGGCTACACCTTC.

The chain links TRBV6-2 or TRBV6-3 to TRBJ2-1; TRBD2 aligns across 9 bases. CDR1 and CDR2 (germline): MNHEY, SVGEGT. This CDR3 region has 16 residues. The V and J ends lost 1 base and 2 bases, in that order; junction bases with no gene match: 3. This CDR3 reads CASSYFGGGAYNEQFF. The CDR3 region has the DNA TGTGCCAGCAGTTACTTCGGCGGGGGGGCCTACAATGAGCAGTTCTTC.

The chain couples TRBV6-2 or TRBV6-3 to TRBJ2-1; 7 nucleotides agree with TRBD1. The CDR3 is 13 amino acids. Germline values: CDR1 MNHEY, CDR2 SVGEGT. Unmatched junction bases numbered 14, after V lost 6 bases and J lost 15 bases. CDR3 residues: CASRNRDSTFPFF. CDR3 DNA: TGTGCCAGCAGGAACCGGGACAGTACGTTCCCGTTCTTC.

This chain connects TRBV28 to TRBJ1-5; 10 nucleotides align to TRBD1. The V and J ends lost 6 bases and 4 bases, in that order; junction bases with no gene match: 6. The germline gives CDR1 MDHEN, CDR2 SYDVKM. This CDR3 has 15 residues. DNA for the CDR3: TGTGCCAGCAGACGGACAGGGGGGGGTAATCAGCCCCAGCATTTT. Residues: CASRRTGGGNQPQHF.

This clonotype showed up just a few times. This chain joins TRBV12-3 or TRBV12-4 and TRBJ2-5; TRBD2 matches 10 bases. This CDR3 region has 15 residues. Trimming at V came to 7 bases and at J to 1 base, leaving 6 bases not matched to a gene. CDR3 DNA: TGTGCCAGCACCCCTCTAGCGGGGGCCCAAGAGACCCAGTACTTC. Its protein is CASTPLAGAQETQYF.

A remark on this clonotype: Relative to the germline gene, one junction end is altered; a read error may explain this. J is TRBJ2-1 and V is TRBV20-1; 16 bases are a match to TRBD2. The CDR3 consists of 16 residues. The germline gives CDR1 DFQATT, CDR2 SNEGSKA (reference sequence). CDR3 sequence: CNAGTSGGETYNEQFF. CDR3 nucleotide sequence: TGCAATGCTGGGACTAGCGGGGGGGAAACCTACAATGAGCAGTTCTTC.

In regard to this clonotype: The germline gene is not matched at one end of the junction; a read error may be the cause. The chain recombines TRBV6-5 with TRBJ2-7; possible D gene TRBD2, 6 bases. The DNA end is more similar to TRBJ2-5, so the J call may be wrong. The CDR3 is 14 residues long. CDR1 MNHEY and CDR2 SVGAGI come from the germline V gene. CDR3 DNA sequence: TGTGCCTGCAGCCCCCCGGGGGACCAAGAGACCCAGTACTTC. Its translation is CACSPPGDQETQYF.

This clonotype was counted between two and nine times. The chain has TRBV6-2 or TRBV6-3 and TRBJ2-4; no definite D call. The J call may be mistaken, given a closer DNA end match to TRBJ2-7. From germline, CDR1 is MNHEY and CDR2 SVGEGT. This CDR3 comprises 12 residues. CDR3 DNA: TGTGCCAGCAGTTACCCGGAATACGAGCAGTACTTC. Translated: CASSYPEYEQYF.

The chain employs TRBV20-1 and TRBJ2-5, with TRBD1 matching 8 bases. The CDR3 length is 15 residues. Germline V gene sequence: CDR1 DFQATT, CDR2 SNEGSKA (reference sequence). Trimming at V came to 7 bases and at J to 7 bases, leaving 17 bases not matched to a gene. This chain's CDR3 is CSVYLRQGPFVTQYF. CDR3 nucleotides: TGCAGTGTTTACCTACGACAGGGGCCCTTCGTGACCCAGTACTTC.

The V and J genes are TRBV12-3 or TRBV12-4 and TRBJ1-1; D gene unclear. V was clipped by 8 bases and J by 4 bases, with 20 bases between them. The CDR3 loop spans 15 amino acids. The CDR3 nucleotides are TGTGCCAGCTCTCATAGGGAGGCGGGAGCCACTGAAGCTTTCTTT. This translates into CASSHREAGATEAFF.